The clone carrying this T cell receptor (beta chain) was detected many times. Its cognate antigen is unknown. This record belongs to a study of CD8 T cells in ankylosing spondylitis. Study-level results: Previously reported in reactive arthritis synovial fluid and blood were some of the motif variants. Blood of patients with ankylosing spondylitis appeared to be characterized by a TCR beta motif of about 8 highly homologous variants.

Looked up from germline, CDR1 is SQVTM and CDR2 is ANQGSEA. With V trimmed by 4 bases and J by 5 bases, 6 bases remained unmatched. The CDR3 is made up of 14 amino acids. TCRdb reprocessed the 5' RACE reads via MiXCR and lists one record per CDR3 protein. The sample has around 490,000 distinct CDR3 sequences, approximately 5.3% seen once. The J gene is TRBJ2-5, the V gene TRBV29-1, with 11 bases matching TRBD2. The sample comprised blood, either unsorted or a sorted T cell fraction (not recorded which). The TCR was taken from a male donor with ankylosing spondylitis. The CDR3 protein is CSVVDSGGAETQYF. As DNA, the CDR3 is TGCAGCGTTGTCGATAGCGGGGGGGCCGAGACCCAGTACTTC.